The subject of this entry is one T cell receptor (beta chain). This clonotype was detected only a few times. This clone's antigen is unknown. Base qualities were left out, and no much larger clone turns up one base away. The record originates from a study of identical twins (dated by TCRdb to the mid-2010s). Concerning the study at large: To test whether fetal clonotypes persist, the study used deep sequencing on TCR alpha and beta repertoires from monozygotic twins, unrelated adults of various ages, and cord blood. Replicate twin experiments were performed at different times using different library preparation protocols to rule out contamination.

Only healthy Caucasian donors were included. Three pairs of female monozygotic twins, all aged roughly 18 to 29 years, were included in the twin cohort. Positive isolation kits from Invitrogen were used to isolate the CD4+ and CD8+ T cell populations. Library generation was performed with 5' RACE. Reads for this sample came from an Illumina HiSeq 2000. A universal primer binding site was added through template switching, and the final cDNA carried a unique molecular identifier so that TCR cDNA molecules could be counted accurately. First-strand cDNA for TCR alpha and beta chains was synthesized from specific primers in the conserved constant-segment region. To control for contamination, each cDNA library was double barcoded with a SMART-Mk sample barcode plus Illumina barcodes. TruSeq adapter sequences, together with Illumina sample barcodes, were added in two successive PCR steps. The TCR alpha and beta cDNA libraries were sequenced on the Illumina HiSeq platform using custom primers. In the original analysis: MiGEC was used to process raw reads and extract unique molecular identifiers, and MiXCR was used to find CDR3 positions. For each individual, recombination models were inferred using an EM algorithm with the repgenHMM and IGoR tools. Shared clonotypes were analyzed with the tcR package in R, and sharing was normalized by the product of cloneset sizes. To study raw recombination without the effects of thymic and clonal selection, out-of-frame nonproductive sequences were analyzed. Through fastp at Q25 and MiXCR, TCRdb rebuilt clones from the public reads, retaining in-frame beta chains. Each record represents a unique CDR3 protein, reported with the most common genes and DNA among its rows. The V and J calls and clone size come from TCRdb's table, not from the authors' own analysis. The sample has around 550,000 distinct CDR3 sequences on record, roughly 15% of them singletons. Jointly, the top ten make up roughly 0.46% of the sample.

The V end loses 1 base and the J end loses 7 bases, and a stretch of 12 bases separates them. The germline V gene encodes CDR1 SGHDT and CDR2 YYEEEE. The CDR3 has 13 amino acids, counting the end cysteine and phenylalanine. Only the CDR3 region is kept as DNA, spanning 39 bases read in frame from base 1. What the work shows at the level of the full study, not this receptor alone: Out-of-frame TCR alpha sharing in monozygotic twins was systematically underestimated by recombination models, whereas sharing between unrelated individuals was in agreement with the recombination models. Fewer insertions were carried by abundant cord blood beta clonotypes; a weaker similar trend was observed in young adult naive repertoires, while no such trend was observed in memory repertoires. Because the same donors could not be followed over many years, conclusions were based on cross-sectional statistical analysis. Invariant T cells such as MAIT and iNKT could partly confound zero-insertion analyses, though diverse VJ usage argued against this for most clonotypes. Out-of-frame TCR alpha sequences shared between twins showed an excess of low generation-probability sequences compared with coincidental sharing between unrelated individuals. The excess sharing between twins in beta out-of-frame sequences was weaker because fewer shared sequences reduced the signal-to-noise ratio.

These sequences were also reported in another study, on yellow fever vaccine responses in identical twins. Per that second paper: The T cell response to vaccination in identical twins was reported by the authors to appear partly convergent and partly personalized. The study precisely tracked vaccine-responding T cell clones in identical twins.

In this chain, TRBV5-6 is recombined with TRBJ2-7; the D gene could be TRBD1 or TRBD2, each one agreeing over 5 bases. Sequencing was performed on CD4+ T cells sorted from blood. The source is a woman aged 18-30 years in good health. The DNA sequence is TGTGCCAGCAGCTTGAAGCCGGGACGTGAGCAGTACTTC. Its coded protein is CASSLKPGREQYF.